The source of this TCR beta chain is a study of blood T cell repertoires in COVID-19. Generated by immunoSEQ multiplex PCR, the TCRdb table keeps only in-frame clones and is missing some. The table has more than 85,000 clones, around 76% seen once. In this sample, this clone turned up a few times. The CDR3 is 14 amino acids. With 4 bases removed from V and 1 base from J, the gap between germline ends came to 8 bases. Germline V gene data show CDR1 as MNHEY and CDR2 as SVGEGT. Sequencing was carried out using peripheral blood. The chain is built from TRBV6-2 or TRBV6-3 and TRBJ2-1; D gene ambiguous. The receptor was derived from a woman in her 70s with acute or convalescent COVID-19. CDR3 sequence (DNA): TGTGCCAGCAGTTTTCAGGATTCCTACAATGAGCAGTTCTTC. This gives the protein CASSFQDSYNEQFF.